This TCR beta chain was captured by sequencing in a study of cytomegalovirus exposure and HLA in healthy donors. The germline gives CDR1 SGHTA, CDR2 FQGTGA. The CDR3 sequence is 15 residues long. In regard to this clone: Germline and junction disagree at one end, which may indicate a read error.

PCR was performed using 60 Vbeta and 13 Jbeta primers. Using immunoSEQ multiplex PCR, the repertoire was profiled, and TCRdb retains in-frame clones only, with some absent. The sample has about 100,000 clones, 70% to 85% seen once; the top ten hold about 1.1%. This sequence joins TRBV7-3 and TRBJ2-2; D may be TRBD2 (5 bases). This receptor was obtained from a woman between 18 and 30 years old in good health and CMV-seronegative. The material sequenced was PBMCs. The CDR3 spells CASGLNGVNTGELFF. DNA for the CDR3: TGTGCCAGCGGCTTAAACGGGGTGAACACCGGGGAGCTGTTTTTT.